This T cell receptor beta chain was obtained from a study of CD8+ T cells in alopecia areata. Study background: Those treated were given oral tofacitinib at 5 to 10 mg twice daily. Tofacitinib therapy lasting 6 to 18 months was followed by 6 months off drug.

This clone has a single count. cDNA prepared by RNA extraction and subsequent reverse transcription served as the template for sequencing. The method was immunoSEQ multiplex PCR; TCRdb's version includes in-frame clones alone and lacks a portion of them. The repertoire holds 130,000 to 150,000 clones, with 45% to 60% as singletons. This clonotype was obtained from a human donor with alopecia areata. Material: CD4+ T cells sorted from blood.

The CDR3 DNA follows: TGTGCCAGCAGCCAGACTAGCGGGGGCAATGAGCAGTTCTTC. Translation: CASSQTSGGNEQFF. The gene calls are TRBV11-2 and TRBJ2-1, with TRBD2 identical over 12 bases. V trimming: 5 bases; J trimming: 6 bases; junction bases outside the gene matches: 2. The germline gives CDR1 SGHAT, CDR2 FQNNGV. This CDR3 has 14 amino acids.